This T cell receptor (beta chain) was obtained from a study of TIL therapy for anti-PD-1-resistant metastatic lung cancer. The libraries were made with immunoSEQ v3. Libraries were prepared by immunoSEQ multiplex PCR; TCRdb keeps only in-frame clonotypes and omits some of them. The repertoire consists of about 100,000 clones, with about 71% occurring once and the leading ten covering around 9.9%. CDR3 length equals 16 residues. Trimming removed 4 bases from V and 5 bases from J; junction bases left unmatched: 9. Germline CDR1 reads KGHDR; CDR2 reads SFDVKD. As to time point: pre-treatment sample, taken before nivolumab and TIL therapy. Pleural nodules or supraclavicular lymph nodes made up most of the excised metastases sampled.

This sequence was found in a person between 25 and 80 years old with non-small cell lung cancer. The rearrangement joins TRBV24-1 to TRBJ1-5; the match to TRBD1 covers 8 bases. The sequencing used tumor tissue, collected at baseline. The CDR3 protein is CATSDSDRGSDQPQHF. For the CDR3, the DNA is TGTGCCACCAGTGACTCAGACAGGGGATCTGATCAGCCCCAGCATTTT.